The entry that follows covers one T cell receptor beta chain sequence. This clone is a singleton in its sample. The specificity of this receptor is unknown. It has no much larger one-base neighbor in the sample; base qualities were not kept. What this sample's time point label stands for: about 28 days (+/-7) after the second vaccine dose. Because spike-specific TCR depth and breadth did not differ between the two schedules, AZD1222 recipients who got a second dose at roughly 4 weeks were pooled with those who got a second dose at roughly 12 weeks. Vaccinee samples were obtained from the UK trials COV001 and COV002, which included a single-blind randomized controlled phase 2/3 trial of AZD1222 (ChAdOx1 nCoV-19) in healthy adults. For TCRbeta chain sequencing, PBMC samples from trial participants were taken at day 0 and at day 28 after the second dose. The CDR3 regions of human TCRbeta chains were analyzed by immunosequencing. The authors processed their data as follows. TCRs in the repertoires were matched against a reference library of SARS-CoV-2-specific TCRs that had been generated with the MIRA antigen-specificity platform. Breadth meant the fraction of unique TCRs that were SARS-CoV-2-associated, whereas depth meant the fraction of total T cells that were SARS-CoV-2-associated. Using the MIRA data, each spike-specific TCR was mapped to the spike region that the TCR reacts to and placed in a CD4 or CD8 class. Log10-transformed breadth and depth values were compared by one-way ANOVA with Sidak's multiple comparisons tests. TCRdb obtained this table from immuneACCESS and retained in-frame rearrangements with V and J assigned. These tables miss some clones; where compared with another copy, unresolved V genes account for less than half of the shortfall, and the remainder is unexplained. The D gene and trimming were derived from the DNA, and the V and J assignments and clone size from that table. A total of more than 150,000 clones appear in this sample, around nine tenths of them only once. The ten largest clones capture around 2% of the sample.

This entry comes from a study of T cell responses to AZD1222 COVID-19 vaccine (dated by TCRdb to 2020 to 2023). Study-level background: A total of approximately 250 trial participants underwent TCR sequencing, of whom roughly 210 had received two doses of AZD1222 and around 26 had received two doses of the MenACWY control vaccine. Enrollment into the trials was organized by age into subgroups of 18-55, 56-69 and 70-plus years, and those subgroups contained approximately 150, 30 and 60 TCR-sequenced participants, respectively. Overall results and qualifications from the work: Reportedly, close to half of the unique spike-specific TCRs recognized epitopes lying outside the regions that are mutated in the B.1.351 and B.1.1.7 variants. Most participants were white British and females outnumbered males, and the authors suggested that clonal diversity may have been underestimated. Because no day 14 peak-response samples were available, repertoires were characterized only after the peak T cell response. Spike-specific TCR breadth and depth rose significantly after two AZD1222 doses compared with day 0 and with MenACWY recipients. Vaccine-associated CD4 TCRs spanned the whole spike protein, with dominant responses in regions 160-218 and 743-854. In the small 56-69-year group, the increase in depth fell short of significance, most likely because of low power. Conclusions about previously exposed vaccinees are limited because only six or seven AZD1222 recipients were SARS-CoV-2 seropositive at baseline.

The sequenced sample was peripheral blood, obtained 28 days after the second AZD1222 dose. The source of this sequence is an adult who received the AZD1222 COVID-19 vaccine.

Here the CDR3 is given as CASSLREGEKLFF. The DNA sequence is given as TGTGCCAGCAGTTTAAGGGAGGGGGAAAAACTGTTTTTT. The V and J segments used are TRBV12-3 or TRBV12-4 and TRBJ1-4, and TRBD1 may be the D gene, going by 5 matching bases. Including the terminal cysteine and phenylalanine, the CDR3 comprises 13 residues. Kept here is only the CDR3 DNA, which spans 39 bases and is read in frame from base 1. V drops 2 bases and J drops 8 bases, leaving 9 bases in between.